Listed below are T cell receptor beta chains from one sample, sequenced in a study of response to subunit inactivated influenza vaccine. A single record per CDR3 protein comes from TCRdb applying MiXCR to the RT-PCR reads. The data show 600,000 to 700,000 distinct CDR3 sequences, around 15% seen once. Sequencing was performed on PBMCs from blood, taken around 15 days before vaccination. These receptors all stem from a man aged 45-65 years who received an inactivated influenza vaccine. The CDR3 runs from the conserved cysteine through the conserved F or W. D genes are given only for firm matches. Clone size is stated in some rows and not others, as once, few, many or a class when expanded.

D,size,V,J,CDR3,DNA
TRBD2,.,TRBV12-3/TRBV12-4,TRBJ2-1,CASSGLAGISEQFF,TGTGCCAGCTCCGGACTAGCGGGGATTAGTGAGCAGTTCTTC
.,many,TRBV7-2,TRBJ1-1,CASSLGRGWTEAFF,TGTGCCAGCAGCTTAGGCCGGGGTTGGACTGAAGCTTTCTTT
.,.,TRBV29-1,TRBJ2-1,CSVEPHISYNEQFF,TGCAGCGTTGAACCTCATATCTCCTACAATGAGCAGTTCTTC
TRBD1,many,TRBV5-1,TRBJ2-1,CASSLRTGHEQFF,TGCGCCAGCAGCCTGAGGACAGGTCATGAGCAGTTCTTC
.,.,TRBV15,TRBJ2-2,CATSTTGELFF,TGTGCCACCAGCACAACCGGGGAGCTGTTTTTT
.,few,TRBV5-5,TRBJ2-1,CASSLAGASSYNEQFF,TGTGCCAGCAGCTTGGCAGGGGCGAGCTCCTACAATGAGCAGTTCTTC
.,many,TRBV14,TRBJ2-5,CASSQGGWYQETQYF,TGTGCCAGCAGCCAAGGGGGCTGGTACCAAGAGACCCAGTACTTC
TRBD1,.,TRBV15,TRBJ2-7,CATSTGLQGFLGEQYF,TGTGCCACCAGCACAGGCCTACAGGGGTTTTTAGGGGAGCAGTACTTC
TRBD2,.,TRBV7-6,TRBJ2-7,CASSATSESSYEQYF,TGTGCCAGCAGCGCGACTAGCGAAAGCTCCTACGAGCAGTACTTC
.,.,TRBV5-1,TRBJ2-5,CASGLGHAETQYF,TGCGCCAGCGGCTTGGGACACGCAGAGACCCAGTACTTC
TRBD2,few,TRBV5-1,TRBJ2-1,CATSPGGRGDEQFF,TGCGCCACCTCTCCGGGCGGGAGAGGAGATGAGCAGTTCTTC
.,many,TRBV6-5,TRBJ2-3,CASGTSTDTQYF,TGTGCCAGCGGGACGTCCACAGATACGCAGTATTTT
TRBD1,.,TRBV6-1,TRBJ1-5,CASSPRQGNQPQHF,TGTGCCAGCAGCCCCAGACAGGGTAATCAGCCCCAGCATTTT
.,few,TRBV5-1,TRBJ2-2,CASSSKVLDTGELFF,TGCGCCAGCAGCTCCAAGGTTTTGGACACCGGGGAGCTGTTTTTT
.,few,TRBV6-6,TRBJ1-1,CASKPVNTEAFF,TGTGCCAGCAAGCCAGTTAACACTGAAGCTTTCTTT
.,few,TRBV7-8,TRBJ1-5,CASSTAHRWGTYNQPQHF,TGTGCCAGCAGCACAGCCCACCGGTGGGGGACATACAATCAGCCCCAGCATTTT
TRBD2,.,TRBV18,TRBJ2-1,CASSTTSGHSYNEQFF,TGTGCCAGCTCGACGACTAGCGGTCACTCCTACAATGAGCAGTTCTTC